These T cell receptor beta chains were read from a single sample in a study of control samples from healthy donors and cancer patients. Sequencing was performed with immunoSEQ multiplex PCR; in TCRdb, only in-frame clones are kept and a portion is missing. Of roughly 40,000 clones in the sample, approximately 87% were seen once. The sequenced sample was blood. The receptors originated from a man in his sixties in good health. Each CDR3 is given with its conserved first and last residue. The D gene is left open where the match is weak. Expanded clones are given a class, and other clones once, few, many or no size at all.

J: TRBJ2-1
V: TRBV10-1
size: once
D: TRBD2
CDR3: CASSEEAGGPHEQFF
DNA: TGCGCCAGCAGTGAAGAAGCGGGGGGGCCACATGAGCAGTTCTTC

J: TRBJ1-6
V: TRBV5-1
size: -
D: -
CDR3: CASSSDSNNSPLHF
DNA: TGCGCCAGCAGCTCGGACAGCAACAATTCACCCCTCCACTTT

J: TRBJ1-1
V: TRBV5-1
size: -
D: TRBD1
CDR3: CASSPGQGNTEAFF
DNA: TGCGCCAGCAGCCCAGGACAGGGGAACACTGAAGCTTTCTTT

J: TRBJ2-1
V: TRBV24-1
size: -
D: TRBD2
CDR3: CATSGPGTSGRGTYNEQFF
DNA: TGTGCCACCAGTGGACCCGGGACTAGCGGGAGAGGAACCTACAATGAGCAGTTCTTC

J: TRBJ1-2
V: TRBV27
size: -
D: -
CDR3: CASSFLNSGANYGYTF
DNA: TGTGCCAGCAGTTTCCTGAACTCGGGGGCTAACTATGGCTACACCTTC

J: TRBJ2-2
V: TRBV6-2/TRBV6-3
size: -
D: TRBD1
CDR3: CASSYFAGGMINTGELFF
DNA: TGTGCCAGCAGTTATTTCGCAGGGGGAATGATAAACACCGGGGAGCTGTTTTTT

J: TRBJ2-7
V: TRBV6-4
size: -
D: TRBD2
CDR3: CASSLLAGESEQYF
DNA: TGTGCCAGCAGTCTTCTGGCGGGAGAGAGTGAGCAGTACTTC

J: TRBJ2-1
V: TRBV7-2
size: few
D: -
CDR3: CASSHEGRNEQFF
DNA: TGTGCCAGCAGCCACGAGGGCAGAAATGAGCAGTTCTTC

J: TRBJ1-2
V: TRBV7-2
size: -
D: -
CDR3: CASSLAGYGYTF
DNA: TGTGCCAGCAGCTTAGCAGGCTATGGCTACACCTTC

J: TRBJ1-5
V: TRBV30
size: few
D: -
CDR3: CAWSSGSNQPQHF
DNA: TGTGCCTGGAGTTCGGGAAGCAATCAGCCCCAGCATTTT

J: TRBJ1-1
V: TRBV19
size: -
D: TRBD1
CDR3: CASSISGTGDTEAFF
DNA: TGTGCCAGTAGTATCTCCGGGACAGGGGATACTGAAGCTTTCTTT

J: TRBJ1-2
V: TRBV24-1
size: -
D: -
CDR3: CATSGNYGYTF
DNA: TGTGCCACCAGTGGAAACTATGGCTACACCTTC

J: TRBJ1-4
V: TRBV24-1
size: -
D: -
CDR3: CATSDDRATNEKLFF
DNA: TGTGCCACCAGTGATGACAGAGCAACTAATGAAAAACTGTTTTTT

J: TRBJ1-1
V: TRBV7-2
size: -
D: -
CDR3: CASSSPVGTEAFF
DNA: TGTGCCAGCAGCTCACCGGTGGGCACTGAAGCTTTCTTT

J: TRBJ2-6
V: TRBV7-6
size: -
D: -
CDR3: CASSPGGQSSGANVLTF
DNA: TGTGCCAGCAGCCCCGGGGGACAGTCCTCTGGGGCCAACGTCCTGACTTTC

J: TRBJ2-2
V: TRBV19
size: -
D: TRBD2
CDR3: CASSTAGAGELFF
DNA: TGTGCCAGTAGTACGGCGGGGGCCGGGGAGCTGTTTTTT

J: TRBJ2-7
V: TRBV28
size: few
D: -
CDR3: CASGGPAGVYEQYF
DNA: TGTGCCAGCGGGGGCCCGGCAGGCGTTTACGAGCAGTACTTC

J: TRBJ1-2
V: TRBV6-5
size: -
D: -
CDR3: CASFETGRVGYTF
DNA: TGTGCCAGCTTCGAAACAGGCCGGGTGGGCTACACCTTC

J: TRBJ1-1
V: TRBV27
size: -
D: TRBD1
CDR3: CASSFDRASEAFF
DNA: TGTGCCAGCAGTTTCGACAGGGCATCTGAAGCTTTCTTT

J: TRBJ2-7
V: TRBV19
size: -
D: TRBD2
CDR3: CASSLDPSGFPYEQYF
DNA: TGTGCCAGTAGTCTCGACCCTAGCGGATTCCCCTACGAGCAGTACTTC

J: TRBJ1-5
V: TRBV6-5
size: -
D: -
CDR3: CASSRAGSGQPQHF
DNA: TGTGCCAGCAGTAGGGCGGGGAGCGGTCAGCCCCAGCATTTT

J: TRBJ1-1
V: TRBV7-9
size: few
D: TRBD1
CDR3: CASSLGEGGWGNTEAFF
DNA: TGTGCCAGCAGCTTAGGTGAAGGGGGCTGGGGGAACACTGAAGCTTTCTTT

J: TRBJ2-7
V: TRBV19
size: -
D: TRBD1
CDR3: CASSTIRDRGSYEQYF
DNA: TGTGCCAGTAGTACTATCCGGGACAGGGGATCCTACGAGCAGTACTTC

J: TRBJ1-2
V: TRBV19
size: -
D: -
CDR3: CASSLRENYGYTF
DNA: TGTGCCAGTAGCCTCAGGGAAAACTATGGCTACACCTTC

J: TRBJ1-2
V: TRBV18
size: -
D: -
CDR3: CASSPRVYGYTF
DNA: TGTGCCAGCTCACCGAGGGTCTATGGCTACACCTTC

J: TRBJ1-5
V: TRBV6-2/TRBV6-3
size: -
D: -
CDR3: CASSYPPGTGNQPQHF
DNA: TGTGCCAGCAGTTACCCGCCCGGGACTGGCAATCAGCCCCAGCATTTT

J: TRBJ2-5
V: TRBV5-8
size: -
D: -
CDR3: CASSCPGGKTQYF
DNA: TGTGCCAGCAGCTGCCCCGGGGGAAAGACCCAGTACTTC

J: TRBJ1-5
V: TRBV30
size: -
D: -
CDR3: CAWSLPGRVQPQHF
DNA: TGTGCCTGGAGCCTCCCCGGACGGGTCCAGCCCCAGCATTTT

J: TRBJ2-3
V: TRBV11-1
size: -
D: TRBD2
CDR3: CASGRTRWTDTQYF
DNA: TGTGCCAGCGGCAGGACTAGGTGGACAGATACGCAGTATTTT

J: TRBJ1-6
V: TRBV28
size: -
D: -
CDR3: CASSPSGGYSPLHF
DNA: TGTGCCAGCAGCCCGAGCGGGGGTTATTCACCCCTCCACTTT

J: TRBJ2-7
V: TRBV6-4
size: -
D: -
CDR3: CASTPRAVYEQYF
DNA: TGTGCCAGCACCCCCAGGGCAGTCTACGAGCAGTACTTC

J: TRBJ2-1
V: TRBV6-1
size: -
D: TRBD2
CDR3: CASSGSSGRNYNEQFF
DNA: TGTGCCAGCAGTGGGTCTAGCGGGAGGAATTACAATGAGCAGTTCTTC

J: TRBJ1-5
V: TRBV4-3
size: few
D: -
CDR3: CASSQRSTANQPQHF
DNA: TGCGCCAGCAGCCAACGTAGCACAGCTAATCAGCCCCAGCATTTT

J: TRBJ2-1
V: TRBV7-9
size: -
D: TRBD2
CDR3: CASSPWRGLGNQAQFF
DNA: TGTGCCAGCAGCCCATGGAGGGGACTAGGGAATCAGGCGCAGTTCTTC

J: TRBJ2-7
V: TRBV14
size: once
D: TRBD2
CDR3: CASSAWSGGVYEQYF
DNA: TGTGCCAGCAGCGCTTGGAGCGGGGGTGTCTACGAGCAGTACTTC